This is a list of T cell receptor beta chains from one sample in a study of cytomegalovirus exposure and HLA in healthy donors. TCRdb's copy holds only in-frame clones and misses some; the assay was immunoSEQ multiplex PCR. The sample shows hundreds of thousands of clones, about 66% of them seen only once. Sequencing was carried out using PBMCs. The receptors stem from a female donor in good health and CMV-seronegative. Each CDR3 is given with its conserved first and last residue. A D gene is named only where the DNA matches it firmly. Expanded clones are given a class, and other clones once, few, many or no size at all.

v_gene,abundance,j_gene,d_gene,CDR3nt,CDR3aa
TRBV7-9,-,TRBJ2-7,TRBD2,TGTGCCAGCAGCCTGCGGGGGGCAGCGGCCTACGAGCAGTACTTC,CASSLRGAAAYEQYF
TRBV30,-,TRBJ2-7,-,TGTGCCTGGAGTATAAGGGGGCGGGGGCGGGGGGCCTACGAGCAGTACTTC,CAWSIRGRGRGAYEQYF
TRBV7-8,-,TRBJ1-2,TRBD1,TGTGCCAGCAGCTTATCAGTCGGGACAGGCTTTACCCACGCTTATGGCTACACCTTC,CASSLSVGTGFTHAYGYTF
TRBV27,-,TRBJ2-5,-,TGTGCCAGCAGTCCCTTTCCACAAGAGGCCCAGTACTTC,CASSPFPQEAQYF
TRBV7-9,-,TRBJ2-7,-,TGTGCCAGCAGTCTAGGGCAGGGGCCCTTAGCCGAGCAGTACTTC,CASSLGQGPLAEQYF
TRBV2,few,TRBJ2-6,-,TGTGCCAGCAGTGAGGGGGCGGCGGGGGCCAACGTCCTGACTTTC,CASSEGAAGANVLTF
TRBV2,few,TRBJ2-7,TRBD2,TGTGCCACCTTAACTAGCGGGCAAACCTACGAGCAGTACTTC,CATLTSGQTYEQYF
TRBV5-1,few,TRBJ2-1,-,TGCGCCAGCAGCTTCACAGGTACCAGCTCCTACAATGAGCAGTTCTTC,CASSFTGTSSYNEQFF
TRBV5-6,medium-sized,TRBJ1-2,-,TGTGCCAGCAGCTTGGAACAGAGAGAAGACTACACCTTC,CASSLEQREDYTF
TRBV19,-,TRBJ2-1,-,TGTGCCAGTAGGGAGCGGAGCTCCTACAATGAGCAGTTCTTC,CASRERSSYNEQFF
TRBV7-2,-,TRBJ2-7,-,TGTGCCAGCAGCTTGAGGGCCTCCTACGAGCAGTACTTC,CASSLRASYEQYF
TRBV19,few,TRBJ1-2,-,TGTGCCAGTACCCTACGGGCGGAGACAGCTAACTATGGCTACACCTTC,CASTLRAETANYGYTF
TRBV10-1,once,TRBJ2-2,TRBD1,TGCGCCAGCAGTCGGGACAGCTCCACAACCGGGGAGCTGTTTTTT,CASSRDSSTTGELFF
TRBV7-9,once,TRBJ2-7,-,TGTGCCGGAGGCACTAGCTCCTACGAGCAGTACTTC,CAGGTSSYEQYF
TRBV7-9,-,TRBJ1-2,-,TGTTCCAGCAGCCCGGGAGGAGGCACAGGCTACACCTTC,CSSSPGGGTGYTF
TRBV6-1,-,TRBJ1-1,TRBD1,TGTGCCAGCAGTCACAGGGGTGCGAACACTGAAGCTTTCTTT,CASSHRGANTEAFF
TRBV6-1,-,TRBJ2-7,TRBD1,TGTGCCAGCAGCCGGGGACAGGAGGACGAGCAGTACTTC,CASSRGQEDEQYF
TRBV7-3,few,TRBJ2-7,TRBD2,TGTGCCAGCAGCTTAATAGCGGGCCAAGGGCGCGAGCAGTACTTC,CASSLIAGQGREQYF
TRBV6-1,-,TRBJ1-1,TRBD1,TGTGCCAGCAGTGAGACGACAGGGTTGAACACTGAAGCTTTCTTT,CASSETTGLNTEAFF
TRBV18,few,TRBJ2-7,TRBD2,TGTGCCAGCTCAACACAACCTTCTTCGGGAGGGGCCTACGAGCAGTACTTC,CASSTQPSSGGAYEQYF
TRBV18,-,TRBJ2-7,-,TGTGCCAGCTCACCAGAACGGGTGGCCTACGAGCAGTACTTC,CASSPERVAYEQYF
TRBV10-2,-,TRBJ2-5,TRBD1,TGCGCCAGCGCCGGACAGGGTGGAGAGACCCAGTACTTC,CASAGQGGETQYF
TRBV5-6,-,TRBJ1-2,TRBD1,TGTGCCAGCAGCTTGGAGGGGACAGGGTTTAGCGGTCCCTATGGCTACACCTTC,CASSLEGTGFSGPYGYTF
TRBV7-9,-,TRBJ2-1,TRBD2,TGTGCCAGCAGCCGGACTAGCGGGGTAAGCTCCTACAATGAGCAGTTCTTC,CASSRTSGVSSYNEQFF
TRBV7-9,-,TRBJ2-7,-,TGTGCCAGCAGCCGGTTATCCTACGAGCAGTACTTC,CASSRLSYEQYF
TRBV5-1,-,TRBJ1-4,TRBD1,TGCGCCAGCAGCTTGGGTATACAGGGGGGGGATGAAAAACTGTTTTTT,CASSLGIQGGDEKLFF
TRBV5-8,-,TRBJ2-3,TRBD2,TGTGCCAGCAGCTTGCCTCAGCGGGAGGGCACAGATACGCAGTATTTT,CASSLPQREGTDTQYF
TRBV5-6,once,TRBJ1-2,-,TGTGCCAGCAGCTTGGCGACAGTAAACAACTATGGCTACACCTTC,CASSLATVNNYGYTF
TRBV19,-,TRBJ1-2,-,TGTGCCAGTAGTATAACGGAGAACTATGGCTACACCTTC,CASSITENYGYTF
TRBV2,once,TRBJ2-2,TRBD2,TGTGCCAGCAGTGCTAGCGGTACCGGGGAGCTGTTTTTT,CASSASGTGELFF
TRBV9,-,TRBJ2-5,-,TGTGCCAGCAGCGTAGTAGGAGGGGGCTGGGAGACCCAGTACTTC,CASSVVGGGWETQYF
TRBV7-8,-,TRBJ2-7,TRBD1,TGTGCCAGCAGCTTACAGACAGGGTCGAACGAGCAGTACTTC,CASSLQTGSNEQYF
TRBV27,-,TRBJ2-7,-,TGTGCCAGCAGTTTACGCCGAGGGGGAGGGTACGAGCAGTACTTC,CASSLRRGGGYEQYF
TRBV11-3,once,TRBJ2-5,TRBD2,TGTGCCAGCAGCTCCGGTTGGGAGGGGACTAAGTGGGAGACCCAGTACTTC,CASSSGWEGTKWETQYF
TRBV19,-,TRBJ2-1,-,TGTGCCAGTAGTAGACAGGTGGAGCAGTTCTTC,CASSRQVEQFF
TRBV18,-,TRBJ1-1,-,TGTGCCAGCTCACCAAGGGACATTGAAGCTTTCTTT,CASSPRDIEAFF
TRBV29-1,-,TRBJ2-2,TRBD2,TGCAGCGGACGAAAAACTAGCGGGGGCGGGGAGCTGTTTTTT,CSGRKTSGGGELFF